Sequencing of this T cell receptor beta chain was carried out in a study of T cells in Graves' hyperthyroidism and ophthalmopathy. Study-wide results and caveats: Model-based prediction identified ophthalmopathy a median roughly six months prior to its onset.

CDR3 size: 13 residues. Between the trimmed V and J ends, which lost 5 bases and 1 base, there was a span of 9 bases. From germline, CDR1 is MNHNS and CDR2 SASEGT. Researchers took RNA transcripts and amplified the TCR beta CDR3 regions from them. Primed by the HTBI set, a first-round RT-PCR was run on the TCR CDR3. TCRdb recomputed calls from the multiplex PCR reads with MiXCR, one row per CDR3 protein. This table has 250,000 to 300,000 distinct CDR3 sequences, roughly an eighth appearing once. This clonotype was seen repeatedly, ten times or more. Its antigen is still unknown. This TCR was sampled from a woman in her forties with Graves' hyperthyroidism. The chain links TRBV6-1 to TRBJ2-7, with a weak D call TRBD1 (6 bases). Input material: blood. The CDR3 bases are TGTGCCAGCAGTCACAGGGTTTCCTACGAGCAGTACTTC. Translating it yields CASSHRVSYEQYF.